This TCR beta chain comes out of a study of breast tumors, draining lymph nodes, adjacent tissues. TCRdb passed the multiplex PCR reads through MiXCR, listing each CDR3 protein once. Of around 250,000 distinct CDR3 sequences listed, less than 35% were seen once; the top ten hold about 3.3%. Study-wide results and caveats: Tumor T cell lymph node origin was a supported hypothesis, not proven. Compared with lymph nodes, tumors were less diverse; compared with nontumor tissue, more. Findings are consistent with lymph node origin and intratumoral expansion of most tumor T cells. Luminal-like breast cancer showed significantly greater tumor-nontumor repertoire similarity than basal-like breast cancer did.

With 3 bases removed from V and 2 bases from J, the gap between germline ends came to 5 bases. This CDR3 has 13 amino acids. Germline V gives CDR1 SGHVS, CDR2 FNYEAQ. This clonotype was seen ten or more times. What it binds is not known. Breast cancer patients provided tissue from their axillary draining lymph nodes. Sequenced material: axillary lymph node tissue. The rearrangement uses TRBV7-6 and TRBJ1-5; D gene unclear. The receptor was isolated from a female donor with breast cancer. Some clones in this sample may be carry-over from other donors' samples. DNA for the CDR3: TGTGCCAGCAGCTTGATGCGCAATCAGCCCCAGCATTTT. Encoded protein: CASSLMRNQPQHF.